A selection of T cell receptor beta chains follows, all from one sample in a study of blood T cell repertoires in COVID-19. Produced via immunoSEQ multiplex PCR; TCRdb's table is partial and in-frame only. The table lists about 200,000 clones, about 90% of them singletons. The source material was peripheral blood. Receptors were obtained from a man aged 60 to 69 with active or convalescent COVID-19. The CDR3 runs from the conserved cysteine through the conserved F or W. A D gene is named only where the DNA matches it firmly. Expanded clones are given a class, and other clones once, few, many or no size at all.

J gene	clone size	D gene	V gene	CDR3 DNA	CDR3 protein
TRBJ2-5	.	.	TRBV3-1/TRBV3-2	TGTGCCAGCGGCGTCGGCTGGGCATGGGAGACCCAGTACTTC	CASGVGWAWETQYF
TRBJ2-2	.	.	TRBV15	TGTGCCACCAGCAGAGGGGGGGTAGCCGGGGAGCTGTTTTTT	CATSRGGVAGELFF
TRBJ1-5	.	.	TRBV10-3	TGTGCCATCAGTGAGTCAGGGGACAATCAGCCCCAGCATTTT	CAISESGDNQPQHF
TRBJ2-5	.	TRBD2	TRBV24-1	TGTGCCACCAGTAGGCTAGCGGGTGGGAAAGAGACCCAGTACTTC	CATSRLAGGKETQYF
TRBJ1-1	once	.	TRBV18	TGTGCCAGCTCACAAAACGGACAGACCCGATTTACTGAAGCTTTCTTT	CASSQNGQTRFTEAFF
TRBJ1-1	.	.	TRBV4-1	TGCGCCAGCAGCCAGGTAGGAGGTGGAGGAACTGAAGCTTTCTTT	CASSQVGGGGTEAFF
TRBJ2-7	.	.	TRBV6-6	TGTGCCAGCAGAGAGAACAGGAACTCCTACGAGCAGTACTTC	CASRENRNSYEQYF
TRBJ1-2	once	.	TRBV6-5	TGTGCCAGCAGTAGAGACGGGGGACGTGGCTATGGCTACACCTTC	CASSRDGGRGYGYTF
TRBJ1-3	once	.	TRBV3-1/TRBV3-2	TGTGCCAGCAGCCGAGGTTCGGGCTCTGGAAACACCATATATTTT	CASSRGSGSGNTIYF
TRBJ1-5	few	.	TRBV3-1/TRBV3-2	TGTGCCAGCAGCCAAGGTGAGGCAGTTAGCAATCAGCCCCAGCATTTT	CASSQGEAVSNQPQHF
TRBJ1-5	once	.	TRBV6-5	TGTGCCAGCATACAGAGTTATAGCAATCAGCCCCAGCATTTT	CASIQSYSNQPQHF
TRBJ1-1	.	TRBD1	TRBV19	TGTGCCAGTAACCCGGACAGGGACACTGAAGCTTTCTTT	CASNPDRDTEAFF
TRBJ1-5	.	.	TRBV24-1	TGTGCCACCAGTGATTCGAGTCAGCCCCAGCATTTT	CATSDSSQPQHF
TRBJ1-6	.	.	TRBV19	TGTGCCAGTAGTAATCAGGGAAATCCGAATTCACCCCTCCACTTT	CASSNQGNPNSPLHF
TRBJ2-1	few	TRBD2	TRBV20-1	TGCAGTGCTAGTGCGCGGGGGGGTTACAATGAGCAGTTCTTC	CSASARGGYNEQFF
TRBJ2-7	few	TRBD1	TRBV2	TGTGCCGGCCGGGACAGGGGAGAGCACGAGCAGTACTTC	CAGRDRGEHEQYF
TRBJ1-3	few	.	TRBV6-5	TGTGCCAGCAGTCGGCTCAGGGTCGGCGGAAACACCATATATTTT	CASSRLRVGGNTIYF
TRBJ1-5	once	.	TRBV6-6	TGTGCCAGCAGTTACTCGATAACAGGGAGCAATCAGCCCCAGCATTTT	CASSYSITGSNQPQHF
TRBJ2-3	once	TRBD2	TRBV3-1/TRBV3-2	TGTGCCAGCAGCCGTAGGGGTAGCGGGGAGACAGATACGCAGTATTTT	CASSRRGSGETDTQYF
TRBJ1-1	.	.	TRBV5-1	TGCGCCAGCAGCTTGGGGCCGAACACTGAAGCTTTCTTT	CASSLGPNTEAFF
TRBJ1-2	.	TRBD1	TRBV6-5	TGTGCCAGCAGGGACAGGCCCTATGGCTACACCTTC	CASRDRPYGYTF
TRBJ2-2	.	.	TRBV19	TGTGCCAGTAGTCCCGGGATGGGCACCGGGGAGCTGTTTTTT	CASSPGMGTGELFF
TRBJ1-1	.	TRBD1	TRBV2	TGTGCCAGCAGTGAGACAGGGGAAGAAGCTTTCTTT	CASSETGEEAFF
TRBJ2-3	.	.	TRBV18	TGTGCCAGCTCACCACCCACACTCGGGGTACGCCAATTGGATACGCAGTATTTT	CASSPPTLGVRQLDTQYF
TRBJ1-2	.	.	TRBV12-3/TRBV12-4	TGTGCCAGCAGTTTAGTGCTAAACTATGGCTACACCTTC	CASSLVLNYGYTF
TRBJ2-5	.	TRBD1	TRBV7-3	TGTGCCAGCAGCTCAACGCAGGGGGCAGGAACCCAGTACTTC	CASSSTQGAGTQYF
TRBJ2-7	.	.	TRBV19	TGTGCCAGTAGTATGGGGCAGAACTACGAGCAGTACTTC	CASSMGQNYEQYF
TRBJ2-3	.	.	TRBV11-1	TGTGCCAGCAGCTTCCTAGCTAGCACAGATACGCAGTATTTT	CASSFLASTDTQYF
TRBJ2-3	.	TRBD1	TRBV5-1	TGCGCCAGCAGCTTCAACCCACGGGACAGCTATTCTAGCACAGATACGCAGTATTTT	CASSFNPRDSYSSTDTQYF
TRBJ1-1	.	.	TRBV10-1	TGCGCCAGCCGAAGGTTATCAGGGCCGCAGATCCCCGACCACAACACTGAAGCTTTCTTT	CASRRLSGPQIPDHNTEAFF
TRBJ1-5	.	TRBD1	TRBV30	TGTGCCTGGAGTCCCGGACAGGGGGACAATCAGCCCCAGCATTTT	CAWSPGQGDNQPQHF
TRBJ1-4	.	.	TRBV4-2	TGTGCCAGCAGCCAAGCCCCGGGACATCGGAGTGAAAAACTGTTTTTT	CASSQAPGHRSEKLFF
TRBJ2-7	.	.	TRBV5-1	TGCGCCAGCAGCCCCGACACCCCCTACGAGCAGTACTTC	CASSPDTPYEQYF
TRBJ1-5	few	TRBD1	TRBV15	TGTGCCACCAGCAGAGAACAGGGGGGCAATCAGCCCCAGCATTTT	CATSREQGGNQPQHF
TRBJ2-3	once	.	TRBV5-4	TGTGCCAGCAGCCCATCCGGAGACGAGACAGATACGCAGTATTTT	CASSPSGDETDTQYF
TRBJ1-3	.	.	TRBV30	TGTGCCTCTCGGCAGGGGTCCGGAAACACCATATATTTT	CASRQGSGNTIYF
TRBJ2-2	.	TRBD1	TRBV7-3	TGTGCCAGCAGCTCAGCAGGGGGCACCGGGGAGCTGTTTTTT	CASSSAGGTGELFF
TRBJ1-2	.	.	TRBV19	TGTGCCAGTAGTATATCGGGAGGAGGCTACACCTTC	CASSISGGGYTF
TRBJ2-7	.	.	TRBV7-9	TGTGCCAGCAGCCACCGGGACACCTACGAGCAGTACTTC	CASSHRDTYEQYF
TRBJ2-2	once	TRBD2	TRBV4-1	TGCGCCAGCAGCCCACGAGTAGCGGGGAACACCGGGGAGCTGTTTTTT	CASSPRVAGNTGELFF
TRBJ1-5	.	.	TRBV4-2	TGTGCCAGCAGCCAAGATTGGGCCCAGCCCCAGCATTTT	CASSQDWAQPQHF
TRBJ2-6	.	TRBD1	TRBV2	TGTGCCAGCACCCGGGATCTTTCAGGGGGTGGGGCCAACGTCCTGACTTTC	CASTRDLSGGGANVLTF